The clone carrying this T cell receptor (beta chain) was counted a few times. Its target is not known. CD25-based Treg depletion was applied to purified naive CD4+ T cells. After constant-region reverse-primer amplification, full-length variable regions underwent semi-nested PCR with Nested Universal Primer A. TCRdb analysed the 5' RACE reads with MiXCR anew, one entry per CDR3 protein. The table has tens of thousands of distinct CDR3 sequences, about 26% seen once. The germline gives CDR1 MGHRA, CDR2 YSYEKL. This CDR3 is built from 16 residues. The ends were cut back, 1 base at V and 3 bases at J, with 13 bases in the middle. Study outcomes and limitations: Tumor memory CD4+ T cell TCR gene usage clustered with blood and lymph node memory CD4+ cells and lymph node naive CD4+ cells. Tumor Treg TCRs overlapped most with tumor naive CD4+ cells.

Sequencing was performed on naive CD4+ T cells sorted from a lymph node. Indicated subset: naive CD4+ T cells, CD4+CD45RA+CD25-. This clonotype originated in a female donor with breast cancer. The genes are TRBV4-1 and TRBJ1-5, with no clear D. The CDR3 DNA follows: TGCGCCAGCAGCCAAGTGATGTGGACGGACAATCAGCCCCAGCATTTT. Amino acids: CASSQVMWTDNQPQHF.